This entry lists 16 T cell receptor beta chains sequenced from one sample in a study of T cell responses to AZD1222 COVID-19 vaccine. The table came from immunoSEQ multiplex PCR; TCRdb's copy has only in-frame clones and leaves some out. The sample comprises about 140,000 clones, approximately 90% of which are singletons, and 3% to 4% rests with the top ten. This sample comprised peripheral blood, obtained 28 days after the second AZD1222 dose. Every receptor here comes from an adult who received the AZD1222 COVID-19 vaccine.

V usage is TRBV7-2 and J usage is TRBJ1-5; TRBD1 is a possible D gene (6 bases). There are 15 residues in the CDR3. The germline CDR1 and CDR2 sequences are SGHTA and FQGNSA. V was cut by 2 bases and J by 1 base, with 9 bases left in between. As DNA, the CDR3 is TGTGCCAGCAGCTTAACTGGACAGAGCAATCAGCCCCAGCATTTT. It codes for CASSLTGQSNQPQHF.

The chain employs TRBV7-3 and TRBJ2-1; D assignment may be TRBD1 or TRBD2 (6 bases each). The length of the CDR3 is 18 residues. The V gene lost 5 bases and the J gene lost 7 bases, with 27 bases spanning the gap. Germline lookup yields CDR1 SGHTA and CDR2 FQGTGA. The CDR3: CASSNLYDGGQKGNEQFF. The CDR3 DNA reads as TGTGCCAGCAGCAACCTATATGACGGGGGACAAAAGGGGAATGAGCAGTTCTTC.

The chain is built from TRBV5-1 and TRBJ2-7; 7 nucleotides align to TRBD2. CDR1 is SGHRS and CDR2 is YFSETQ in the germline V gene. This CDR3 is 15 amino acids long. After removal of 4 bases from V and 0 bases from J, the junction contained 7 bases not matched to a gene. DNA of the CDR3: TGCGCCAGCAGCCACACTAGCGCGAGCTCCTACGAGCAGTACTTC. Protein: CASSHTSASSYEQYF.

This rearrangement joins TRBV4-2 to TRBJ2-1; 12 nucleotides line up with TRBD2. CDR3 size: 15 residues. Germline CDR1 LGHNA, CDR2 YNFKEQ. With 4 bases clipped from V and 5 bases from J, the junction kept 3 bases outside the gene matches. This CDR3 is CASSLGLAGNNEQFF. The CDR3 coding sequence is TGTGCCAGCAGCCTTGGACTAGCGGGAAACAATGAGCAGTTCTTC.

The J gene is TRBJ1-4, the V gene TRBV18; 9 bases agree with TRBD1. Per the germline V gene, CDR1 is KGHSH and CDR2 is LQKENI. The CDR3 covers 15 residues. Trimming removed 2 bases from V and 3 bases from J; junction bases left unmatched: 1. CDR3 in amino acids: CASSPTGGSNEKLFF. In DNA form, the CDR3 reads TGTGCCAGCTCACCAACAGGGGGCTCTAATGAAAAACTGTTTTTT. Combining the CDR3 with reference TRBV18 and TRBJ1-4 gives the whole variable domain NAGVMQNPRHLVRRRGQEARLRCSPMKGHSHVYWYRQLPEEGLKFMVYLQKENIIDESGMPKERFSAEFPKEGPSILRIQQVVRGDSAAYFCASSPTGGSNEKLFFGSGTQLSVL.

This clone was found a few times. The V and J genes are TRBV5-6 and TRBJ1-5; possible D gene TRBD1, 5 bases. The CDR3 consists of 14 residues. V was trimmed by 0 bases and J by 6 bases, leaving 10 bases between them. Germline values: CDR1 SGHDT, CDR2 YYEEEE. The CDR3: CASSLATGGQPQHF. CDR3 nucleotides: TGTGCCAGCAGCTTGGCGACGGGGGGTCAGCCCCAGCATTTT. Full variable domain (missing parts from reference TRBV5-6 and TRBJ1-5): DAGVTQSPTHLIKTRGQQVTLRCSPKSGHDTVSWYQQALGQGPQFIFQYYEEEERQRGNFPDRFSGHQFPNYSSELNVNALLLGDSALYLCASSLATGGQPQHFGDGTRLSIL.

This clone has only one observation. The chain uses TRBV6-5 and TRBJ1-5, with a weak D call TRBD1 (6 bases). The CDR3 length is 13 residues. Trimming cost V 5 bases and J 11 bases, with 16 bases left between them. Germline CDR1 is MNHEY and CDR2 is SVGAGI. The chain's CDR3 is CASSRDTGGAQHF. DNA of the CDR3: TGTGCCAGCAGTCGGGACACCGGGGGGGCCCAGCATTTT.

The V call is TRBV18, the J call TRBJ2-5, with D perhaps matching TRBD1 (6 bases). V shed 3 bases and J shed 1 base, with 15 bases lying between them. The length of the CDR3 is 16 residues. CDR1 is KGHSH, CDR2 LQKENI, per germline. The CDR3 here is CASSPPNTGPQETQYF. CDR3 nucleotides: TGTGCCAGCTCACCGCCCAATACAGGGCCCCAAGAGACCCAGTACTTC.

The chain is built from TRBV6-5 and TRBJ2-5; D ambiguous. Germline loops: CDR1 MNHEY, CDR2 SVGAGI. The CDR3 has 12 residues. V gave up 6 bases and J gave up 5 bases, with 10 bases separating them. This CDR3 is CASSDATETQYF. CDR3 DNA sequence: TGTGCCAGCAGCGACGCGACGGAGACCCAGTACTTC.

This chain joins TRBV3-1 (or the pseudogene TRBV3-2) and TRBJ1-1, with 11 bases identical to TRBD1. V was clipped by 4 bases and J by 6 bases; unmatched bases: 10. The CDR3 runs 16 residues. In germline, CDR1 is LGHDT, CDR2 YNNKEL (reference sequence). The CDR3 coding sequence is TGTGCCAGCAGCCTCCTCTCCGGGACAGGGGGTTCTGAAGCTTTCTTT. This gives the protein CASSLLSGTGGSEAFF.

The V gene is TRBV7-2, the J gene TRBJ1-2; TRBD1 agrees at 9 bases. Germline CDR1 SGHTA, CDR2 FQGNSA. Germline trimming cut 4 bases from V and 2 bases from J; bases unmatched to any gene: 11. CDR3 size: 17 residues. CDR3 amino acids: CASSWSGTGQSNYGYTF. CDR3 nucleotides: TGTGCCAGCAGCTGGTCCGGGACAGGGCAGTCGAACTATGGCTACACCTTC.

The chain is built from TRBV7-3 and TRBJ2-5, with 7 bases that match TRBD1. Germline V CDR1 and CDR2: SGHTA, FQGTGA. This CDR3 has 13 amino acids. V shed 5 bases and J 3 bases; nucleotides not matched to a gene: 3. CDR3 in amino acids: CASSLQGEETQYF. CDR3 in DNA: TGTGCCAGCAGCCTTCAGGGGGAAGAGACCCAGTACTTC.

In this sample, this clone turned up once. The rearrangement joins TRBV19 to TRBJ1-2; D gene ambiguous. The CDR3 length is 12 residues. V lost 5 bases to trimming and J lost 13 bases, with 17 bases between them. Germline lookup yields CDR1 LNHDA and CDR2 SQIVND (reference sequence). The CDR3 sequence is CASSPTPGGCTF. DNA for the CDR3: TGTGCCAGTAGTCCCACCCCTGGTGGATGCACCTTC.

Here the CDR3 DNA reads TGTGCCAGCAGAGCTATACAGGGTCTTTTCTATGGCTACACCTTC. Its protein is CASRAIQGLFYGYTF. This chain uses TRBV28 with TRBJ1-2, with D possibly TRBD1 on 6 matching bases. The ends were cut back, 6 bases at V and 4 bases at J, with 18 bases in the middle. CDR3 size: 15 residues. Germline CDR1 is MDHEN and CDR2 is SYDVKM.

The chain recombines TRBV28 with TRBJ1-1; D unresolved. Looked up from germline, CDR1 is MDHEN and CDR2 is SYDVKM. V lost 6 bases, J lost 5 bases, and 10 bases lay in between. This CDR3 spans 12 amino acids. The CDR3 region has the DNA TGTGCCAGCAGGATCAGTGGGACTGAAGCTTTCTTT. Amino acid sequence: CASRISGTEAFF.

V is TRBV2 and J is TRBJ2-3; D unclear. V shed 1 base and J shed 3 bases, with 5 bases lying between them. Per germline, CDR1 SNHLY and CDR2 FYNNEI. The CDR3 is 13 residues long. CDR3 loop: CASSEVGTDTQYF. The CDR3 region has the DNA TGTGCCAGCAGTGAAGTAGGTACAGATACGCAGTATTTT.